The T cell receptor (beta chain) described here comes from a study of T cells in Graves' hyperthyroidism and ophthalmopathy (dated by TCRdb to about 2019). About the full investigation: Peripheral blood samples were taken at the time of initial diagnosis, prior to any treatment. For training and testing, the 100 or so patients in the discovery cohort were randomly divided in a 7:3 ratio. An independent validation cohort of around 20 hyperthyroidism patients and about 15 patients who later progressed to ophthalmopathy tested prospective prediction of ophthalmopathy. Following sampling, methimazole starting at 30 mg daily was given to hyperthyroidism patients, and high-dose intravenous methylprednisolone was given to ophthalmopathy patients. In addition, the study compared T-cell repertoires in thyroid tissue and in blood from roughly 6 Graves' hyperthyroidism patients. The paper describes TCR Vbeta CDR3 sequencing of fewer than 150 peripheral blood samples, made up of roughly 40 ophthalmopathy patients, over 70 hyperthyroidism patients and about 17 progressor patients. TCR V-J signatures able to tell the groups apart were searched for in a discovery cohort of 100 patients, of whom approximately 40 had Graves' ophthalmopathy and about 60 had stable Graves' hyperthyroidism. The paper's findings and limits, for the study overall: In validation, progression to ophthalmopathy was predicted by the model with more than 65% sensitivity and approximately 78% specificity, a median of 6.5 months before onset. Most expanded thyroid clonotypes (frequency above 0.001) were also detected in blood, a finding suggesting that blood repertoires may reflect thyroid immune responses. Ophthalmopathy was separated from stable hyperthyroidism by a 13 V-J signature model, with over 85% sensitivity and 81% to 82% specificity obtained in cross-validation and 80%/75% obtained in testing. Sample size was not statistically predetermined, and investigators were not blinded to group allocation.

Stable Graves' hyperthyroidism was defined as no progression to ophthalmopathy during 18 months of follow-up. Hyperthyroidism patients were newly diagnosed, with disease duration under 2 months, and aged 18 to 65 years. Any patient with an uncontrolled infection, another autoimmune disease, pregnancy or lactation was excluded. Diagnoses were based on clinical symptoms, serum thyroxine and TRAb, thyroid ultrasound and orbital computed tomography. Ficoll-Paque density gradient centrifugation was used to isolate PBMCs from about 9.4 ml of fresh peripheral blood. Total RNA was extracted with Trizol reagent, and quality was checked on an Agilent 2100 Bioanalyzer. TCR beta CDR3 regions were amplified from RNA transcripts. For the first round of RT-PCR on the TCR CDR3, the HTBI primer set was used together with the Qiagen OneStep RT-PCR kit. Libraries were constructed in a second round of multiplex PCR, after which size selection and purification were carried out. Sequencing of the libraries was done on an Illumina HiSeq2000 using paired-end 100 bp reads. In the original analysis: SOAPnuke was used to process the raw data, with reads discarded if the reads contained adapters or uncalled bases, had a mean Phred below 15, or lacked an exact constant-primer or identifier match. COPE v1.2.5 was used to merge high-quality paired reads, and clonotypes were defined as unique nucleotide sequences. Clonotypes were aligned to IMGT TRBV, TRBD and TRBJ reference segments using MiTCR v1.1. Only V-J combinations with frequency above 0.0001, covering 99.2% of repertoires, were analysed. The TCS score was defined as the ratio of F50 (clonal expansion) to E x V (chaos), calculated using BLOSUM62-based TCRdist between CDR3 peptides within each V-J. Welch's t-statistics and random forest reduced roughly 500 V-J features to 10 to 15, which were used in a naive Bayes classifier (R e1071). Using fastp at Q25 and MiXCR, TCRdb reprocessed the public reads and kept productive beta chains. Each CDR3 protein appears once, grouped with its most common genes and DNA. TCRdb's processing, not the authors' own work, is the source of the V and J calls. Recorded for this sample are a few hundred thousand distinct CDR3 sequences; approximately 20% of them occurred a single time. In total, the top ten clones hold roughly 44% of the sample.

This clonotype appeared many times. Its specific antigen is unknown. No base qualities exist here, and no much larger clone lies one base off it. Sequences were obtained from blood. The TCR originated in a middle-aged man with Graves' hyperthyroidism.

DNA sequence: TGTGCCAGCAGTGACACCTACCAAACAGAGACCCAGTACTTC. The translation is CASSDTYQTETQYF. In this chain, TRBV2 is recombined with TRBJ2-5; the D gene lacks a confident call. From the cysteine through the phenylalanine, the CDR3 covers 14 amino acids. Only the CDR3 portion is preserved as DNA: 42 bases, with reading frame beginning at the first base. Per the germline V gene, SNHLY is the CDR1 and FYNNEI is the CDR2. Deletion took 3 bases off V and 4 bases off J, with a span of 12 bases between the germline ends.